Listed here are 6 T cell receptor beta chains from one sample, sequenced in a study of blood T cell repertoires in COVID-19. The method was immunoSEQ multiplex PCR; TCRdb's version includes in-frame clones alone and lacks a portion of them. The sample yields a few hundred thousand clones, about 85% seen once. The sample consisted of peripheral blood. These receptors originate from a woman under 30 with acute or convalescent COVID-19.

In its sample, this clone was seen once. V gene TRBV27 combines with J gene TRBJ1-6; D remains unclear. Germline assignment: CDR1 MNHEY and CDR2 SMNVEV (reference sequence). Trimming cost V 4 bases and J 10 bases, with 14 bases left between them. This CDR3 is 14 amino acids long. The chain's CDR3 is CASSSPEGSSPLHF. The CDR3 DNA reads as TGTGCCAGCAGTTCCCCCGAGGGCTCCTCACCCCTCCACTTT.

This sequence joins TRBV5-1 and TRBJ2-5; D might be TRBD1 (6 bases). Trimming took off 2 bases at V and 5 bases at J, with 19 bases between the two ends. The CDR3 has 16 residues. The germline V gene encodes CDR1 SGHRS and CDR2 YFSETQ. DNA for the CDR3: TGCGCCAGCAGCTTCTCGACAGGCCTGCTTGGTGAGACCCAGTACTTC. Protein: CASSFSTGLLGETQYF.

The J gene is TRBJ1-1, the V gene TRBV29-1; D call uncertain. Trimming pared 1 base from V and 8 bases from J, leaving 14 bases between. This CDR3 is 13 amino acids long. Germline CDR1 reads SQVTM; CDR2 reads ANQGSEA. The CDR3 DNA follows: TGCAGCGTTGAAGGGTCTCCACAGCTCGAAGCTTTCTTT. As protein: CSVEGSPQLEAFF. The full variable domain, its missing parts supplied by reference TRBV29-1 and TRBJ1-1, is SAVISQKPSRDICQRGTSLTIQCQVDSQVTMMFWYRQQPGQSLTLIATANQGSEATYESGFVIDKFPISRPNLTFSTLTVSNMSPEDSSIYLCSVEGSPQLEAFFGQGTRLTVV.

The J gene is TRBJ1-1, the V gene TRBV5-5; 12 bases are shared with TRBD1. Germline V gene lookup returns CDR1 SGHKS and CDR2 YYEKEE (reference sequence). Germline trimming cut 2 bases from V and 5 bases from J; bases unmatched to any gene: 10. The CDR3 is made up of 17 amino acids. In DNA form, the CDR3 reads TGTGCCAGCAGCTTCTTTCCGGGACAGGGGGCTATGACTGAAGCTTTCTTT. As protein: CASSFFPGQGAMTEAFF.

V and J are TRBV27 and TRBJ1-1; TRBD1 agrees at 7 bases. This CDR3 has 16 amino acids. CDR1 is MNHEY, CDR2 SMNVEV, per germline (reference sequence). Trimming took 7 bases from V and 0 from J; bases not matched to a gene: 11. CDR3 sequence reads: CASIPGQTYMNTEAFF. CDR3 DNA sequence: TGTGCCAGCATCCCGGGACAGACTTATATGAACACTGAAGCTTTCTTT.

This chain uses TRBV5-6 with TRBJ2-7, with 8 bases aligning to TRBD1. CDR3 length: 14 residues. J lost 4 bases, V lost 3 bases, and 6 bases had no gene match. Germline CDR1 and CDR2: SGHDT and YYEEEE. CDR3 in DNA: TGTGCCAGCAGCTCCGGGACAGGCTGGTACGAGCAGTACTTC. Protein sequence: CASSSGTGWYEQYF.